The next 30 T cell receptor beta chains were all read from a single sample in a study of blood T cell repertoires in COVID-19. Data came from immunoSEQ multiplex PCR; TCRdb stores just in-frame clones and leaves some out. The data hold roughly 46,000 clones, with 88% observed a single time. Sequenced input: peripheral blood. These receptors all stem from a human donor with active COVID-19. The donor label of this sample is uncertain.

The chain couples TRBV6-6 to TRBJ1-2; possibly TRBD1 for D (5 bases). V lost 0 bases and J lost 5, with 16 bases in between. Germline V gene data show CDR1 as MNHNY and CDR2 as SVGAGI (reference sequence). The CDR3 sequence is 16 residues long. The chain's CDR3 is CASSYSAGRGLYGYTF. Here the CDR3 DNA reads TGTGCCAGCAGTTACTCGGCGGGTAGGGGACTTTATGGCTACACCTTC.

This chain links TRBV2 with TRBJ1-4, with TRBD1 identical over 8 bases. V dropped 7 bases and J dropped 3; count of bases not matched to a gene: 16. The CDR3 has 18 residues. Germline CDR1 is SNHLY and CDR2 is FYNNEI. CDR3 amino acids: CASTPERQGATPNEKLFF. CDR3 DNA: TGTGCCAGCACCCCTGAGCGGCAGGGGGCTACACCTAATGAAAAACTGTTTTTT.

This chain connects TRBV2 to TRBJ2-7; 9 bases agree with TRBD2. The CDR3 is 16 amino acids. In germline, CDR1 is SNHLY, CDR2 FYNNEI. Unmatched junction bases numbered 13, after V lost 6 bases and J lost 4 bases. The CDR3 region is CASSGTSTLPRYEQYF. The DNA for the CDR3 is TGTGCCAGCAGCGGGACTAGCACCCTGCCGAGATACGAGCAGTACTTC. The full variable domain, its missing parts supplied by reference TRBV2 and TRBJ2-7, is EPEVTQTPSHQVTQMGQEVILRCVPISNHLYFYWYRQILGQKVEFLVSFYNNEISEKSEIFDDQFSVERPDGSNFTLKIRSTKLEDSAMYFCASSGTSTLPRYEQYFGPGTRLTVT.

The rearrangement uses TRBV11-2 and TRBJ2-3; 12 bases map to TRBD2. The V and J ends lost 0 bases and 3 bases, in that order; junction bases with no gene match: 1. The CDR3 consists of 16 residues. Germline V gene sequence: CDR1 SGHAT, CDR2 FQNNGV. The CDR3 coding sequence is TGTGCCAGCAGCTTAGATCTAGCGGGGGGGACAGATACGCAGTATTTT. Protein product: CASSLDLAGGTDTQYF.

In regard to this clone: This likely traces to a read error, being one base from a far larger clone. The CDR3 protein is CASSWGVNTEAFF. The DNA of the CDR3 is TGTGCCAGCAGTTGGGGCGTGAACACTGAAGCTTTCTTT. The chain carries TRBV2 and TRBJ1-1; TRBD1 might be the D (5 bases). Trimming left V 5 bases short and J 0 bases short, with 7 bases between. Germline V gives CDR1 SNHLY, CDR2 FYNNEI. The CDR3 consists of 13 residues.

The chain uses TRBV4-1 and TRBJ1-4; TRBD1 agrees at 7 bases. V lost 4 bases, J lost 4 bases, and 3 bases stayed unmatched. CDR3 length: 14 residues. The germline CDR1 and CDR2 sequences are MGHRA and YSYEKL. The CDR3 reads CASSPQGGNEKLFF. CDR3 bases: TGCGCCAGCAGCCCCCAGGGGGGTAATGAAAAACTGTTTTTT.

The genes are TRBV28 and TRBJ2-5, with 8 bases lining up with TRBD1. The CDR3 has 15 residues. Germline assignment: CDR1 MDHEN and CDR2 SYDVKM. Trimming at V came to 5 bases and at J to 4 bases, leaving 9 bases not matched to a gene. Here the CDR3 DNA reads TGTGCCAGCAGTATCATCAGGGGGCATTTAGAGACCCAGTACTTC. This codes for CASSIIRGHLETQYF.

The DNA of the CDR3 is TGTGCCAGCAGTTTTCGGGGTATGGGCTACACCTTC. Its translation: CASSFRGMGYTF. The chain links TRBV12-3 or TRBV12-4 to TRBJ1-2; D uncertain. The CDR3 has 12 residues. Trimming shortened V by 3 bases and J by 8 bases, and 10 bases separated the two germline ends.

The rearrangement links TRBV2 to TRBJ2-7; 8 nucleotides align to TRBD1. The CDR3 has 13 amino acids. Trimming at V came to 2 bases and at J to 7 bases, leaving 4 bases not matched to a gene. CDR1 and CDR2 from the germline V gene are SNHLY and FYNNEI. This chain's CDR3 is CASSEQGASEQYF. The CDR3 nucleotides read TGTGCCAGCAGTGAACAGGGGGCGAGTGAGCAGTACTTC.

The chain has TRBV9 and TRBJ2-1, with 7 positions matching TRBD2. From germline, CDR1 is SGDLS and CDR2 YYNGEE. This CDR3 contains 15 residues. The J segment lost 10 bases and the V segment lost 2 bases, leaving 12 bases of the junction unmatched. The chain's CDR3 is CASSVGGRAVGEQFF. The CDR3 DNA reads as TGTGCCAGCAGCGTTGGCGGGAGAGCGGTAGGGGAGCAGTTCTTC.

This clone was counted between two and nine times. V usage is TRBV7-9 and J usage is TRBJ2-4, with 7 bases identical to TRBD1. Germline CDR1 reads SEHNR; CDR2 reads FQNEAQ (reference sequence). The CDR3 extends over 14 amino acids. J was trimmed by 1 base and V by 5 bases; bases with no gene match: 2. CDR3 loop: CASSHRGAKNIQYF. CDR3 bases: TGTGCCAGCAGCCACAGGGGCGCCAAAAACATTCAGTACTTC.

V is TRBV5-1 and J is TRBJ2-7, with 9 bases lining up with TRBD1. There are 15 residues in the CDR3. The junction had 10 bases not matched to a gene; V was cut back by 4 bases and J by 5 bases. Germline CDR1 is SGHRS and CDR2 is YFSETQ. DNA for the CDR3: TGCGCCAGCAGCACTGCGGGACAGGGTCCCGACGAGCAGTACTTC. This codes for CASSTAGQGPDEQYF.

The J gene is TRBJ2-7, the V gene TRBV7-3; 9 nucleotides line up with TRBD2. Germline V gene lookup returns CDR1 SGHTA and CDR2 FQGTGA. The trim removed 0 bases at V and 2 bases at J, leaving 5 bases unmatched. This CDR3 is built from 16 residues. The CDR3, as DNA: TGTGCCAGCAGCTTAACGCCTAGCGGGGTACCCTACGAGCAGTACTTC. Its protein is CASSLTPSGVPYEQYF.

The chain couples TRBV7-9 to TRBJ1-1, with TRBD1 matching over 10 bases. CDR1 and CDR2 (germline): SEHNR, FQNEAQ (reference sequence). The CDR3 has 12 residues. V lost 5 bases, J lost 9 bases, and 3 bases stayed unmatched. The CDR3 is CASSRDRGKAFF. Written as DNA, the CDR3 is TGTGCCAGCAGCAGGGACAGGGGAAAAGCTTTCTTT.

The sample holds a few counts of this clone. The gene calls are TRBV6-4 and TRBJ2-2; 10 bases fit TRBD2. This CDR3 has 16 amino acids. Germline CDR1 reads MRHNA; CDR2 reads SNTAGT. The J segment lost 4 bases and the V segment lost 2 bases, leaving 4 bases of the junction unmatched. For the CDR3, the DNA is TGTGCCAGCAGTGACAGCGGGAGGGCCTCCACCGGGGAGCTGTTTTTT. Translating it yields CASSDSGRASTGELFF.

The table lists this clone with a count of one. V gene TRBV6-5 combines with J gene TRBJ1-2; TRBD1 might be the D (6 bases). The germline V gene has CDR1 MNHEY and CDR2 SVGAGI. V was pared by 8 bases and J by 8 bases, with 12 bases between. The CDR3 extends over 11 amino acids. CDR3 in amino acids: CASGQSWGYTF. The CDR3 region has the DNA TGTGCCAGCGGACAGTCGTGGGGCTACACCTTC.

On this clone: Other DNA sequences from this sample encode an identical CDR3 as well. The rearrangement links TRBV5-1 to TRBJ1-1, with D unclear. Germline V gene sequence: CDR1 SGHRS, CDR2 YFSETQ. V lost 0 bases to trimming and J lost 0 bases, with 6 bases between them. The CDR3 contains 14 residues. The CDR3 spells CASSLDRMNTEAFF. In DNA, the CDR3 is TGCGCCAGCAGCTTGGACAGAATGAACACTGAAGCTTTCTTT.

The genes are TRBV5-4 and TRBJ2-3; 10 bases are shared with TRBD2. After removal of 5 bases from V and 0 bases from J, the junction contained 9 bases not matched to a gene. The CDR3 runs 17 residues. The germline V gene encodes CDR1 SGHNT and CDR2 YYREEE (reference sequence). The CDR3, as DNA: TGTGCCAGCAGTTCGACTAGCGGGTACTCTAGCACAGATACGCAGTATTTT. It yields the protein CASSSTSGYSSTDTQYF.

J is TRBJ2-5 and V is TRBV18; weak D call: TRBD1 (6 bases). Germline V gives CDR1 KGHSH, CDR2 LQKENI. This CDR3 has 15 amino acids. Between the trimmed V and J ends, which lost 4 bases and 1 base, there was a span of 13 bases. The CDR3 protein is CASSQTTGTQETQYF. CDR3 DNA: TGTGCCAGCTCACAGACCACAGGGACCCAAGAGACCCAGTACTTC.

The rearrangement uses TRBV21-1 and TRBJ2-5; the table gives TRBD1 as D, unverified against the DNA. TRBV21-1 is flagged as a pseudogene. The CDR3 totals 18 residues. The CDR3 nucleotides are TGTGCCAGCAGCAAAGTGTCTCCCACAGGGGGGAGTAAAGAGACCCAGTACTTC. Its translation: CASSKVSPTGGSKETQYF.

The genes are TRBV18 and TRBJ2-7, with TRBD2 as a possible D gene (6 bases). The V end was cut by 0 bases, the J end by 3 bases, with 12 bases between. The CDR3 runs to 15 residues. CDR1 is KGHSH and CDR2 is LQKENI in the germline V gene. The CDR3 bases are TGTGCCAGCTCACCACCTGGCGGGAACCTCTACGAGCAGTACTTC. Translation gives CASSPPGGNLYEQYF.

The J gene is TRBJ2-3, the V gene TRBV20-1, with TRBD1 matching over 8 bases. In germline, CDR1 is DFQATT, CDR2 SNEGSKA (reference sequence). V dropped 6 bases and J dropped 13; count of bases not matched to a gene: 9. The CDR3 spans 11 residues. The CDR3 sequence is CSANRGVGEYF. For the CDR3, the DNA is TGCAGTGCAAACAGGGGGGTAGGGGAGTATTTT.

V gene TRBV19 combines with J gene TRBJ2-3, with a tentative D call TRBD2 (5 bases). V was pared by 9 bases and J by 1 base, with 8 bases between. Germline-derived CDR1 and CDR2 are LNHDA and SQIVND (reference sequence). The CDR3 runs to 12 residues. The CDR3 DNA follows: TGTGCCAGCAAGGAGGGCACAGATACGCAGTATTTT. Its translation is CASKEGTDTQYF.

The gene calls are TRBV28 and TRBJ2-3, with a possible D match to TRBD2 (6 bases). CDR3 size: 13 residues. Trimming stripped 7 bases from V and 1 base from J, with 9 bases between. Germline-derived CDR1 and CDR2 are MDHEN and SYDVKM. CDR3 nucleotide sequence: TGTGCCAGCACCTGGGGGGGCACAGATACGCAGTATTTT. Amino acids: CASTWGGTDTQYF. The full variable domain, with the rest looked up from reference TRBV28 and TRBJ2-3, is DVKVTQSSRYLVKRTGEKVFLECVQDMDHENMFWYRQDPGLGLRLIYFSYDVKMKEKGDIPEGYSVSREKKERFSLILESASTNQTSMYLCASTWGGTDTQYFGPGTRLTVL.

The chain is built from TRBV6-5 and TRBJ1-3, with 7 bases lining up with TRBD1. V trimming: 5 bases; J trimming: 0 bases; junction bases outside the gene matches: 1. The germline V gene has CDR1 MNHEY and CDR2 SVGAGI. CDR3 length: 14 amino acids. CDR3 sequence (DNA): TGTGCCAGCAGTACAGGGGCCTCTGGAAACACCATATATTTT. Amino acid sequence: CASSTGASGNTIYF.

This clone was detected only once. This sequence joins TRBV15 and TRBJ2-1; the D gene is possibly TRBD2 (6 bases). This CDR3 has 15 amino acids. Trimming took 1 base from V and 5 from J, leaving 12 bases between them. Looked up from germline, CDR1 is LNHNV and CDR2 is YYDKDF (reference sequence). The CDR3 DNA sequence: TGTGCCACCAGCAGAGTCGGACTACCTAACAATGAGCAGTTCTTC. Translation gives CATSRVGLPNNEQFF.

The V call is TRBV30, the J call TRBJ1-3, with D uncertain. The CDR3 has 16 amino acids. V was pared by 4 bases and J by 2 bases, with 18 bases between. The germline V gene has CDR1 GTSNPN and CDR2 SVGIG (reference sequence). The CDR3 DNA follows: TGTGCCTGGACCGGATCACGGAGGGCCACTGGAAACACCATATATTTT. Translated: CAWTGSRRATGNTIYF. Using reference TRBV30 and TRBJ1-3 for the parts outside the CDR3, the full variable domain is SQTIHQWPATLVQPVGSPLSLECTVEGTSNPNLYWYRQAAGRGLQLLFYSVGIGQISSEVPQNLSASRPQDRQFILSSKKLLLSDSGFYLCAWTGSRRATGNTIYFGEGSWLTVV.

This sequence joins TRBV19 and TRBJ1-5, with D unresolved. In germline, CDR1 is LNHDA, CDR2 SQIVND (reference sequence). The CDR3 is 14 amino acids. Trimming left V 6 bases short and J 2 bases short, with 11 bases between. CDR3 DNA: TGTGCCAGTAGGCGGAGGGAAGGCAATCAGCCCCAGCATTTT. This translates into CASRRREGNQPQHF.

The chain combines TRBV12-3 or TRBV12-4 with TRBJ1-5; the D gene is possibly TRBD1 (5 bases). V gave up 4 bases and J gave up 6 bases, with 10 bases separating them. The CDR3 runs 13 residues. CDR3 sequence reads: CASSSGGSQPQHF. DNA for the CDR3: TGTGCCAGCAGTTCGGGGGGAAGTCAGCCCCAGCATTTT.

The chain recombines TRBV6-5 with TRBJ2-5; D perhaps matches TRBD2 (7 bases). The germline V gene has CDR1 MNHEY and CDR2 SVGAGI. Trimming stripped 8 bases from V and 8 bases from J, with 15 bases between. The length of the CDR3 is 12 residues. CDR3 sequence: CASGWAGATQYF. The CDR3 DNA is TGTGCCAGCGGATGGGCGGGGGCAACCCAGTACTTC.